These 7 T cell receptor beta chains were sequenced from one sample in a study of cutaneous CD30+ T cell lymphoproliferative disorder and hepatitis E. The assay was immunoSEQ multiplex PCR, and TCRdb's table has in-frame clones only and misses some. The sample comprises fewer than 8,000 clones, just under 75% of which are singletons, and approximately 1.2% rests with the top ten. The sample was blood. The receptors originated from a human donor with a cutaneous T cell lymphoproliferative disorder associated with hepatitis E virus.

This clone was picked up a small number of times. The chain joins TRBV7-2 to TRBJ2-7; D may be TRBD1 (6 bases). This CDR3 contains 12 residues. V was shortened by 5 bases and J by 7 bases, with 12 bases between the two germline ends. Germline V lookup: CDR1 SGHTA, CDR2 FQGNSA. CDR3 loop: CASSHRVGEQYF. DNA of the CDR3: TGTGCCAGCAGCCACAGGGTAGGAGAGCAGTACTTC.

This chain links TRBV2 with TRBJ1-2; D is undetermined. Trimming removed 10 bases at V and 14 bases at J, with 14 bases between. This CDR3 has 9 residues. Looked up from germline, CDR1 is SNHLY and CDR2 is FYNNEI. CDR3 sequence reads: CATDGGRTF. CDR3 nucleotide sequence: TGTGCCACGGACGGCGGGCGAACCTTC. The full variable domain, with the rest looked up from reference TRBV2 and TRBJ1-2, is EPEVTQTPSHQVTQMGQEVILRCVPISNHLYFYWYRQILGQKVEFLVSFYNNEISEKSEIFDDQFSVERPDGSNFTLKIRSTKLEDSAMYFCATDGGRTFGSGTRLTVV.

The chain joins TRBV4-1 to TRBJ2-4; TRBD2 aligns across 7 bases. V lost 1 base, J lost 0 bases, and 9 bases stayed unmatched. Germline V gives CDR1 MGHRA, CDR2 YSYEKL. CDR3 length equals 18 residues. CDR3 in amino acids: CASSQVEGGSIAKNIQYF. Written as DNA, the CDR3 is TGCGCCAGCAGCCAAGTAGAGGGAGGGTCGATAGCCAAAAACATTCAGTACTTC.

This clone was seen a few times. This chain links TRBV18 with TRBJ1-3; 8 bases match TRBD1. Germline V gene lookup returns CDR1 KGHSH and CDR2 LQKENI. Trimming cost V 6 bases and J 8 bases; bases outside gene matches: 6. CDR3 length: 13 residues. CDR3 region: CASSAGGGHTIYF. CDR3 nucleotide sequence: TGTGCCAGCTCGGCAGGGGGCGGCCACACCATATATTTT.

The CDR3 protein is CASSLAPSGTYSYNEQFF. The DNA for the CDR3 is TGTGCCAGCAGCTTAGCCCCTAGCGGGACCTACTCCTACAATGAGCAGTTCTTC. The chain couples TRBV7-8 to TRBJ2-1; TRBD2 matches at 9 bases. V lost 0 bases to trimming and J lost 0 bases; unmatched junction nucleotides: 6. The V gene's germline CDR1 is SGHVS and CDR2 FQNEAQ. CDR3 length equals 18 residues.

The rearrangement uses TRBV5-5 and TRBJ1-1; tentatively, D is TRBD1 (6 bases). CDR1 is SGHKS, CDR2 YYEKEE, per germline (reference sequence). The CDR3 is 16 amino acids. The V gene lost 2 bases and the J gene lost 1 base, with 15 bases spanning the gap. The CDR3 sequence: CASSLTHGTSNTEAFF. CDR3 DNA sequence: TGTGCCAGCAGCTTAACTCACGGGACATCGAACACTGAAGCTTTCTTT.

This chain connects TRBV7-2 to TRBJ1-1; 9 positions match TRBD1. The CDR3 loop spans 15 amino acids. The germline CDR1 and CDR2 sequences are SGHTA and FQGNSA. Unmatched junction bases numbered 7, after V lost 4 bases and J lost 4 bases. The CDR3 region is CASSYGTGKGTEAFF. The CDR3 DNA is TGTGCCAGCAGCTACGGGACAGGGAAGGGCACTGAAGCTTTCTTT.